This note documents a single TCR beta chain sequence. Its specificity is unknown. The data derive from a study of cytomegalovirus exposure and HLA in healthy donors. Broader study findings: Presence/absence analyses supposed approximately even sequencing depth among donors. The majority of CMV-associated TCR beta chains were reported as apparently HLA-restricted in a later analysis. Some TCR beta chains (about 180 of them) were listed as cytomegalovirus-associated.

In the PCR, 60 Vbeta and 13 Jbeta primers were used. In the original processing: Approximately 11 million of the 60 million to 90 million unique TCR beta chains counted in a later analysis were shared. Produced via immunoSEQ multiplex PCR; TCRdb's table is partial and in-frame only. V and J calls and clone size are as listed in that table; D and trimming were resolved from the DNA. The profile shows 55,000 to 65,000 clones, 70% to 80% of them singletons. The TCR originated in a woman aged 40 to 50 in good health and CMV-seropositive. Sequenced input: PBMCs.

The CDR3 spells CASSSSGTLGNTIYF. The CDR3 nucleotides are TGTGCCAGCAGCTCCTCCGGGACACTCGGAAACACCATATATTTT. The chain couples TRBV7-2 to TRBJ1-3, with D perhaps TRBD1 (6 bases). Germline V lookup: CDR1 SGHTA, CDR2 FQGNSA. CDR3 length: 15 residues. Trimming removed 4 bases from V and 4 bases from J, with 14 bases in between.